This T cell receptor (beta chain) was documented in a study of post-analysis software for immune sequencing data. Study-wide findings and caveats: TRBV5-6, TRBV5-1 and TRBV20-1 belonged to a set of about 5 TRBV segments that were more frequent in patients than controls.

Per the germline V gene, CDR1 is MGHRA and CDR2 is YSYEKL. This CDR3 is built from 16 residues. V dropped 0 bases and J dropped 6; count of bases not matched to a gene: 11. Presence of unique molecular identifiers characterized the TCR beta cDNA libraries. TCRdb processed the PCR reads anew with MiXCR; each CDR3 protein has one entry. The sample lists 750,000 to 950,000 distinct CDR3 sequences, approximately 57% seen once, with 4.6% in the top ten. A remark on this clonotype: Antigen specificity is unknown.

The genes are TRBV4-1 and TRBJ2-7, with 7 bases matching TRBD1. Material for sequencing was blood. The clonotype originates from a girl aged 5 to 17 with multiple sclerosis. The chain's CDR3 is CASSQDPGHRGSEQYF. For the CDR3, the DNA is TGCGCCAGCAGCCAAGATCCTGGCCACAGGGGTAGCGAGCAGTACTTC.